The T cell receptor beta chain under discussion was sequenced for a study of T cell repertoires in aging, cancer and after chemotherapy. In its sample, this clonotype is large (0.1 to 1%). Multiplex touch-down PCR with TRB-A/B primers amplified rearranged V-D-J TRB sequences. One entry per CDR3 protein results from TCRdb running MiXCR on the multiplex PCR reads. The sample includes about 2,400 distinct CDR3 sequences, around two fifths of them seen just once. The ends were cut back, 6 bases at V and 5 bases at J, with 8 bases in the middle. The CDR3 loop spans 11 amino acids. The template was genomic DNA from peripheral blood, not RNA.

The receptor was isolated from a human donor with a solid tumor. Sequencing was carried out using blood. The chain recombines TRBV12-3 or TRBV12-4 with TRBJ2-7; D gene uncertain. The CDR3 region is CASSPGDEQYF. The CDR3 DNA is TGTGCCAGCAGCCCCGGCGACGAGCAGTACTTC.